This entry lists 30 T cell receptor beta chains sequenced from one sample in a study of T cell changes during pregnancy in multiple sclerosis. Repertoires were generated with immunoSEQ multiplex PCR, while TCRdb's copy carries only in-frame clones and drops some. The sample includes 55,000 to 85,000 clones, around nine tenths of them seen just once. The sample was peripheral blood, taken in the third trimester of pregnancy. All receptors come from a female donor with multiple sclerosis, enrolled in a pregnancy study.

This clone is a singleton in its sample. The CDR3 region has the DNA TGTGCCAGCAGCTTAACTGGGCCCGGGGAGCTGTTTTTT. Translation: CASSLTGPGELFF. The chain uses TRBV7-3 and TRBJ2-2; no reliable D call. The CDR3 consists of 13 residues. Germline CDR1 SGHTA, CDR2 FQGTGA. Trimming removed 0 bases from V and 6 bases from J, with 5 bases in between.

V usage is TRBV5-5 and J usage is TRBJ1-3; D is unresolved. This CDR3 spans 14 amino acids. Looked up from germline, CDR1 is SGHKS and CDR2 is YYEKEE (reference sequence). V was pared by 4 bases and J by 5 bases, with 13 bases between. The CDR3 sequence is CASSAGFQRNTIYF. The CDR3 DNA sequence: TGTGCCAGCAGCGCCGGGTTTCAGAGAAACACCATATATTTT.

The chain links TRBV5-1 to TRBJ2-7; 8 bases line up with TRBD2. The V and J ends lost 3 bases and 7 bases, in that order; junction bases with no gene match: 21. This CDR3 has 18 residues. The V gene's germline CDR1 is SGHRS and CDR2 YFSETQ. CDR3 protein: CASSSSRLAGPSTEEQYF. CDR3 nucleotides: TGCGCCAGCAGCTCAAGCAGATTAGCGGGGCCTTCCACTGAGGAGCAGTACTTC. Looking up the rest from reference TRBV5-1 and TRBJ2-7 gives the full variable domain: KAGVTQTPRYLIKTRGQQVTLSCSPISGHRSVSWYQQTPGQGLQFLFEYFSETQRNKGNFPGRFSGRQFSNSRSEMNVSTLELGDSALYLCASSSSRLAGPSTEEQYFGPGTRLTVT.

The genes are TRBV6-1 and TRBJ2-3; 8 bases fit TRBD2. This CDR3 comprises 15 residues. The germline V gene encodes CDR1 MNHNS and CDR2 SASEGT. With V trimmed by 5 bases and J by 0 bases, 4 bases remained unmatched. The CDR3 DNA is TGTGCCAGCAGTAGGACTAGCTTGAGCACAGATACGCAGTATTTT. The encoded protein is CASSRTSLSTDTQYF.

This chain links TRBV6-6 with TRBJ2-1, with TRBD2 as a possible D gene (6 bases). This CDR3 spans 16 amino acids. V dropped 0 bases and J dropped 9 bases, with 18 bases sitting between them. Looked up from germline, CDR1 is MNHNY and CDR2 is SVGAGI (reference sequence). This CDR3 reads CASSYSYREYQGEQFF. The CDR3 region has the DNA TGTGCCAGCAGTTACTCGTACCGGGAGTATCAAGGTGAGCAGTTCTTC.

This chain connects TRBV7-9 to TRBJ2-3, with TRBD2 matching 7 bases. The CDR3 is 15 amino acids. CDR1 and CDR2 from the germline V gene are SEHNR and FQNEAQ (reference sequence). Trimming cost V 4 bases and J 5 bases; bases outside gene matches: 9. The CDR3, as DNA: TGTGCCAGCAGCTCAGGACCCTCGGGAGGAGATACGCAGTATTTT. Translating it yields CASSSGPSGGDTQYF.

The chain uses TRBV5-6 and TRBJ2-1; 11 bases fit TRBD2. The CDR3 length is 15 residues. With V trimmed by 4 bases and J by 9 bases, 9 bases remained unmatched. Germline-derived CDR1 and CDR2 are SGHDT and YYEEEE. CDR3 amino acids: CASSDPSGRISEQFF. The CDR3 bases are TGTGCCAGCAGCGACCCTAGCGGGAGGATTAGTGAGCAGTTCTTC.

This clone came up once. The gene calls are TRBV7-9 and TRBJ1-2; tentative D call: TRBD1 (5 bases). Germline CDR1 is SEHNR and CDR2 is FQNEAQ (reference sequence). The CDR3 has 15 amino acids. Trimming took 7 bases from V and 6 from J, leaving 21 bases between them. For the CDR3, the DNA is TGTGCCAGCATCCTGACCGGGGGGAAGGAGGATGGCTACACCTTC. It encodes CASILTGGKEDGYTF.

The chain carries TRBV5-1 and TRBJ2-1, with D perhaps TRBD1 (5 bases). The germline gives CDR1 SGHRS, CDR2 YFSETQ. Trimming took off 2 bases at V and 15 bases at J, with 15 bases between the two ends. The CDR3 is made up of 12 amino acids. In nucleotides, the CDR3 is TGCGCCAGCAGCTTTCGTGGGGCTACTGCGTTCTTC. Its protein product is CASSFRGATAFF. Complete variable domain (other parts from reference TRBV5-1 and TRBJ2-1): KAGVTQTPRYLIKTRGQQVTLSCSPISGHRSVSWYQQTPGQGLQFLFEYFSETQRNKGNFPGRFSGRQFSNSRSEMNVSTLELGDSALYLCASSFRGATAFFGPGTRLTVL.

The chain recombines TRBV4-3 with TRBJ1-1; 7 bases align to TRBD1. From germline, CDR1 is LGHNA and CDR2 YSLEER. The CDR3 is made up of 15 amino acids. Trimming removed 0 bases from V and 4 bases from J; junction bases left unmatched: 5. The CDR3 loop reads CASSQDGAGGTEAFF. In DNA form, the CDR3 reads TGCGCCAGCAGCCAAGATGGGGCAGGGGGCACTGAAGCTTTCTTT.

The genes are TRBV4-1 and TRBJ2-6; 10 bases fit TRBD2. The CDR3 loop spans 15 amino acids. CDR1 and CDR2 (germline): MGHRA, YSYEKL. With 0 bases clipped from V and 15 bases from J, the junction kept 8 bases outside the gene matches. The CDR3 bases are TGCGCCAGCAGCCAAGATCAGGAGGAGCGGGAGGGCCTGACTTTC. Translating it yields CASSQDQEEREGLTF.

The gene calls are TRBV28 and TRBJ2-2; TRBD2 agrees at 8 bases. The CDR3 consists of 13 residues. Germline V CDR1 and CDR2: MDHEN, SYDVKM. CDR3 DNA: TGTGTCACGCGGCTAGCGGGCAGCGGGGAGCTGTTTTTT. Translation gives CVTRLAGSGELFF.

This chain connects TRBV5-1 to TRBJ2-1, with TRBD2 matching 7 bases. The CDR3 runs 15 residues. CDR1 is SGHRS, CDR2 YFSETQ, per germline. V was pared by 2 bases and J by 4 bases, with 6 bases of the junction left unmatched. The DNA of the CDR3 is TGCGCCAGCAGCTTCGAGGGAGGGTCATACAATGAGCAGTTCTTC. Amino acid sequence: CASSFEGGSYNEQFF.

This clone was counted a single time. V usage is TRBV6-4 and J usage is TRBJ1-5; a weak D match, TRBD1 (5 bases). This CDR3 is 13 amino acids long. The V end lost 3 bases, the J end lost 7 bases, and 10 bases lay between the germline ends. Germline CDR1 MRHNA, CDR2 SNTAGT. This chain's CDR3 is CASSEEGRQPQHF. CDR3 nucleotides: TGTGCCAGCAGTGAGGAGGGGCGGCAGCCCCAGCATTTT.

A single count supports this clone. The chain couples TRBV5-6 to TRBJ1-1; 7 bases line up with TRBD1. This CDR3 has 16 amino acids. Germline CDR1 is SGHDT and CDR2 is YYEEEE. V lost 4 bases and J lost 5; bases outside the gene matches: 14. CDR3 protein: CASSPSPQGVRTEAFF. In nucleotides, the CDR3 is TGTGCCAGCAGCCCCTCGCCCCAGGGGGTGAGGACTGAAGCTTTCTTT.

This clone is a singleton in its sample. This chain connects TRBV2 to TRBJ1-4, with TRBD1 identical over 10 bases. Germline V gives CDR1 SNHLY, CDR2 FYNNEI. The V segment lost 7 bases and the J segment 7 bases; nucleotides outside the gene matches: 9. The CDR3 runs 15 residues. The CDR3 DNA is TGTGCCAGCACCAGTGACGGGACAGGGGTTGAAAAACTGTTTTTT. Translation gives CASTSDGTGVEKLFF.

The CDR3 DNA is TGCAGCGCCTATGTCCACTCTGGAAACACCATATATTTT. It encodes CSAYVHSGNTIYF. The rearrangement links TRBV29-1 to TRBJ1-3; D unresolved. The V gene lost 7 bases and the J gene lost 0 bases, with 10 bases spanning the gap. The CDR3 is made up of 13 amino acids. Germline CDR1 and CDR2: SQVTM and ANQGSEA.

The chain combines TRBV6-5 with TRBJ2-2; D might be TRBD1 (5 bases). Trimming left V 8 bases short and J 2 bases short, with 15 bases between. This CDR3 contains 15 residues. Per germline, CDR1 MNHEY and CDR2 SVGAGI. Here the CDR3 DNA reads TGTGCCAGCGGGATTTTACAGGTTAACACCGGGGAGCTGTTTTTT. It specifies CASGILQVNTGELFF.

The chain joins TRBV9 to TRBJ2-7; D perhaps matches TRBD2 (6 bases). The germline V and J ends were trimmed by 0 bases and 1 base, with 11 bases remaining between them. CDR3 size: 15 residues. Germline V gene sequence: CDR1 SGDLS, CDR2 YYNGEE. This chain's CDR3 is CASSVAGTLSYEQYF. DNA of the CDR3: TGTGCCAGCAGCGTAGCAGGGACTTTATCCTACGAGCAGTACTTC.

The rearrangement links TRBV6-5 to TRBJ2-7; 7 bases agree with TRBD2. J was trimmed by 5 bases and V by 6 bases; bases with no gene match: 7. Germline CDR1 reads MNHEY; CDR2 reads SVGAGI. The CDR3 is 13 amino acids. The CDR3 region has the DNA TGTGCCAGCAGCCGCCGGGACTATGACGAGCAGTACTTC. Its translation: CASSRRDYDEQYF.

The V call is TRBV7-8, the J call TRBJ2-1; tentatively, D is TRBD2 (5 bases). The CDR3 spans 12 residues. Trimming stripped 4 bases from V and 10 bases from J, with 11 bases between. Germline CDR1 is SGHVS and CDR2 is FQNEAQ. Here the CDR3 reads CASSSTTWEQFF. In DNA, the CDR3 is TGTGCCAGCAGCTCGACTACCTGGGAGCAGTTCTTC.

This clone was picked up one time. The V and J genes are TRBV7-9 and TRBJ2-7; 10 bases are shared with TRBD2. The germline gives CDR1 SEHNR, CDR2 FQNEAQ (reference sequence). Germline trimming cut 5 bases from V and 3 bases from J; bases unmatched to any gene: 16. This CDR3 has 18 residues. The CDR3 coding sequence is TGTGCCAGCAGCCCCCCGGGACTAGCGACTGGTCCCCTCTACGAGCAGTACTTC. It encodes CASSPPGLATGPLYEQYF.

The rearrangement links TRBV6-1 to TRBJ1-5, with 7 bases matching TRBD1. V shed 5 bases, J shed 2 bases, and the junction held 3 bases outside the gene matches. This CDR3 comprises 14 residues. Germline lookup yields CDR1 MNHNS and CDR2 SASEGT. CDR3: CASSFDRGNQPQHF. The CDR3 bases are TGTGCCAGCAGTTTTGACAGGGGCAATCAGCCCCAGCATTTT.

The chain combines TRBV28 with TRBJ2-7; TRBD1 aligns across 7 bases. The CDR3 has 15 residues. The trim removed 7 bases at V and 4 bases at J, leaving 13 bases unmatched. The germline CDR1 and CDR2 sequences are MDHEN and SYDVKM. CDR3 amino acids: CASTTAGTEPYEQYF. In DNA, the CDR3 is TGTGCCAGCACCACGGCCGGGACAGAACCTTACGAGCAGTACTTC.

The rearrangement uses TRBV10-3 and TRBJ2-5; 14 positions agree with TRBD2. With V trimmed by 2 bases and J by 1 base, 9 bases remained unmatched. Germline lookup yields CDR1 ENHRY and CDR2 SYGVKD. This CDR3 is built from 19 residues. The CDR3 region is CAISETGTSGSVVQETQYF. As DNA, the CDR3 is TGTGCCATCAGTGAGACCGGGACTAGCGGGAGTGTTGTCCAAGAGACCCAGTACTTC.

This clone came up once. V usage is TRBV28 and J usage is TRBJ2-7; 8 bases fit TRBD1. Germline values: CDR1 MDHEN, CDR2 SYDVKM. V trimming: 7 bases; J trimming: 2 bases; junction bases outside the gene matches: 1. This CDR3 contains 12 residues. The CDR3, as DNA: TGTGCCAGCACGGACAGGGCCTACGAGCAGTACTTC. This codes for CASTDRAYEQYF.

The chain employs TRBV4-1 and TRBJ2-3; 7 bases fit TRBD2. This CDR3 is built from 16 residues. The germline V gene has CDR1 MGHRA and CDR2 YSYEKL. The V segment lost 2 bases and the J segment 0 bases; nucleotides outside the gene matches: 5. CDR3 sequence (DNA): TGCGCCAGCAGCCAAAAGGGTAGCGGGAGCACAGATACGCAGTATTTT. Translating it yields CASSQKGSGSTDTQYF.

This clone was seen only once. The gene calls are TRBV6-6 and TRBJ1-3; D not certain. V lost 0 bases, J lost 1 base, and 7 bases lay in between. CDR1 MNHNY and CDR2 SVGAGI come from the germline V gene (reference sequence). The CDR3 contains 15 residues. CDR3 coding DNA: TGTGCCAGCAGTTACTCGAAAACATCTGGAAACACCATATATTTT. Translated: CASSYSKTSGNTIYF.

The rearrangement uses TRBV14 and TRBJ2-7; TRBD2 is a possible D gene (6 bases). Germline CDR1 SGHDN, CDR2 FVKESK. Trimming left V 0 bases short and J 6 bases short, with 21 bases between. The CDR3 is 17 residues long. DNA for the CDR3: TGTGCCAGCAGCCAAGATTCCGCCGGGAGAAGTAAGGGCGAGCAGTACTTC. The encoded protein is CASSQDSAGRSKGEQYF.

The CDR3 nucleotides read TGTGCCAGCAGCGAGAGGGACAGGGTTGAGCAGTACTTC. Translated: CASSERDRVEQYF. V is TRBV5-4 and J is TRBJ2-7, with 9 nucleotides matching TRBD1. Germline V lookup: CDR1 SGHNT, CDR2 YYREEE (reference sequence). With V trimmed by 4 bases and J by 7 bases, 6 bases remained unmatched. CDR3 size: 13 residues.